One and the same sample provided the 32 T cell receptor beta chains below, sequenced in a study of CD8+ T cells in alopecia areata. Once RNA had been extracted, it was reverse transcribed into cDNA to act as the sequencing template. Sequenced by immunoSEQ multiplex PCR; TCRdb stores in-frame clones only, minus some. The repertoire consists of 100,000 to 150,000 clones, with roughly 61% occurring once and the leading ten covering 4.5% to 5.5%. The material sequenced was CD4+ T cells sorted from blood, taken at week 0. The source is a human donor with alopecia areata.

This clone was observed a few times. The rearrangement uses TRBV28 and TRBJ2-2, with D perhaps TRBD2 (5 bases). In germline, CDR1 is MDHEN, CDR2 SYDVKM. V was trimmed by 5 bases and J by 1 base, leaving 14 bases between them. This CDR3 spans 16 amino acids. The CDR3 protein is CASSRRPGLNTGELFF. In nucleotides, the CDR3 is TGTGCCAGCAGTCGAAGGCCGGGGTTGAACACCGGGGAGCTGTTTTTT.

The chain recombines TRBV7-7 with TRBJ2-2; perhaps TRBD2 as D (6 bases). The germline V gene has CDR1 SSHAT and CDR2 FNYEAQ (reference sequence). Trimming stripped 5 bases from V and 6 bases from J, with 19 bases between. The CDR3 consists of 16 residues. The CDR3 DNA sequence: TGTGCCAGCAGCCTCTTCTGGGGTATAGCGGCCGGGGAGCTGTTTTTT. This gives the protein CASSLFWGIAAGELFF.

CDR3 amino acids: CASSLALGGNAVGELFF. The CDR3 DNA sequence: TGCGCCAGCAGCCTAGCGCTGGGGGGTAATGCCGTCGGGGAGCTGTTTTTT. The J gene is TRBJ2-2, the V gene TRBV4-3, with D maybe TRBD2 (6 bases). The V gene's germline CDR1 is LGHNA and CDR2 YSLEER. Trimming shortened V by 4 bases and J by 7 bases, and 22 bases separated the two germline ends. This CDR3 spans 17 amino acids.

The chain has TRBV5-1 and TRBJ2-3, with TRBD1 identical over 12 bases. This CDR3 is 17 amino acids long. The J segment lost 7 bases and the V segment lost 2 bases, leaving 11 bases of the junction unmatched. Germline V CDR1 and CDR2: SGHRS, YFSETQ. The CDR3 nucleotides are TGCGCCAGCAGCTTACTCTCGTCCGGGACAGGGGGCTATACGCAGTATTTT. Amino acids: CASSLLSSGTGGYTQYF.

J is TRBJ2-7 and V is TRBV27, with D perhaps TRBD2 (5 bases). CDR1 and CDR2 (germline): MNHEY, SMNVEV (reference sequence). V dropped 4 bases and J dropped 2 bases, with 15 bases sitting between them. This CDR3 comprises 15 residues. CDR3 sequence reads: CASSSLGPGAYEQYF. The CDR3 bases are TGTGCCAGCAGTTCCCTCGGCCCCGGGGCCTACGAGCAGTACTTC.

This chain uses TRBV28 with TRBJ2-4, with 7 bases lining up with TRBD1. The ends lost 3 bases at V and 1 base at J; junction bases unmatched: 0. From germline, CDR1 is MDHEN and CDR2 SYDVKM. The CDR3 is made up of 14 amino acids. This chain's CDR3 is CASSLTGAKNIQYF. CDR3 DNA: TGTGCCAGCAGTTTGACAGGGGCCAAAAACATTCAGTACTTC.

This clone was seen only a few times. The J gene is TRBJ2-5, the V gene TRBV25-1; 9 bases match TRBD1. The J call may not be correct, given that the DNA end is closer to TRBJ2-7. The CDR3 has 14 amino acids. The germline gives CDR1 MGHDK, CDR2 SYGVNS. CDR3 bases: TGTGCCAGCGGGGCCTGGGGACAGGGCGCCGAGCAGTACTTC. This codes for CASGAWGQGAEQYF.

This clone has only a few counts. The J gene is TRBJ2-5, the V gene TRBV7-8; TRBD2 matches at 7 bases. Germline V lookup: CDR1 SGHVS, CDR2 FQNEAQ. The CDR3 is 16 residues long. The junction had 8 bases not matched to a gene; V was cut back by 0 bases and J by 4 bases. This CDR3 is CASSLAWAGVGETQYF. The CDR3 DNA follows: TGTGCCAGCAGCTTAGCTTGGGCGGGAGTCGGAGAGACCCAGTACTTC. Full variable domain (rest looked up from reference TRBV7-8 and TRBJ2-5): GAGVSQSPRYKVAKRGQDVALRCDPISGHVSLFWYQQALGQGPEFLTYFQNEAQLDKSGLPSDRFFAERPEGSVSTLKIQRTQQEDSAVYLCASSLAWAGVGETQYFGPGTRLLVL.

J is TRBJ2-3 and V is TRBV5-4; 14 positions match TRBD2. The CDR3 is 20 residues long. Germline V gene lookup returns CDR1 SGHNT and CDR2 YYREEE (reference sequence). V trimming: 0 bases; J trimming: 4 bases; junction bases outside the gene matches: 13. The CDR3 reads CASSLGARLAGGPLSDTQYF. The CDR3 DNA follows: TGTGCCAGCAGCTTGGGTGCCCGACTAGCGGGGGGGCCTCTCTCAGATACGCAGTATTTT. The variable domain in full, with the rest retrieved from reference TRBV5-4 and TRBJ2-3, is ETGVTQSPTHLIKTRGQQVTLRCSSQSGHNTVSWYQQALGQGPQFIFQYYREEENGRGNFPPRFSGLQFPNYSSELNVNALELDDSALYLCASSLGARLAGGPLSDTQYFGPGTRLTVL.

This sequence joins TRBV7-8 and TRBJ2-5; D may be TRBD1 (5 bases). Germline-derived CDR1 and CDR2 are SGHVS and FQNEAQ. Deletions cut 3 bases from V and 0 bases from J, with 8 bases between. There are 14 residues in the CDR3. The CDR3 loop reads CASSLTVYQETQYF. In nucleotides, the CDR3 is TGTGCCAGCAGCTTGACAGTGTACCAAGAGACCCAGTACTTC.

This chain uses TRBV10-3 with TRBJ1-3; unclear D gene. Germline lookup yields CDR1 ENHRY and CDR2 SYGVKD. The CDR3 is made up of 12 amino acids. V gave up 6 bases and J gave up 3 bases, with 6 bases separating them. The CDR3 DNA is TGTGCCATCAGCGAAAGTGGAAACACCATATATTTT. Amino acid sequence: CAISESGNTIYF.

The V gene is TRBV4-1, the J gene TRBJ2-5; TRBD2 agrees at 9 bases. The germline gives CDR1 MGHRA, CDR2 YSYEKL. The CDR3 sequence is 17 residues long. V shed 4 bases, J shed 2 bases, and the junction held 11 bases outside the gene matches. CDR3 in amino acids: CASSRSLGAGGQETQYF. The CDR3 DNA sequence: TGCGCCAGCAGCCGCTCCCTTGGGGCGGGGGGGCAAGAGACCCAGTACTTC.

V is TRBV5-4 and J is TRBJ1-2; D not resolved. Looked up from germline, CDR1 is SGHNT and CDR2 is YYREEE (reference sequence). V lost 2 bases and J 2 bases, leaving 7 bases between the germline ends. The CDR3 totals 13 residues. Here the CDR3 DNA reads TGTGCCAGCAGCTTCGGGCCAAACTATGGCTACACCTTC. Amino acids: CASSFGPNYGYTF. Combining the CDR3 with reference TRBV5-4 and TRBJ1-2 gives the whole variable domain ETGVTQSPTHLIKTRGQQVTLRCSSQSGHNTVSWYQQALGQGPQFIFQYYREEENGRGNFPPRFSGLQFPNYSSELNVNALELDDSALYLCASSFGPNYGYTFGSGTRLTVV.

This chain connects TRBV29-1 to TRBJ2-7, with a tentative D call TRBD1 (6 bases). From germline, CDR1 is SQVTM and CDR2 ANQGSEA. CDR3 size: 13 residues. With 4 bases removed from V and 0 bases from J, the gap between germline ends came to 10 bases. The CDR3 loop reads CSVVGATSYEQYF. In DNA, the CDR3 is TGCAGCGTTGTGGGGGCAACCTCCTACGAGCAGTACTTC.

V and J are TRBV7-2 and TRBJ2-3; D may correspond to TRBD1 or TRBD2 (5 bases each). Trimming cost V 4 bases and J 2 bases, with 10 bases left between them. Germline V CDR1 and CDR2: SGHTA, FQGNSA. The CDR3 is 14 amino acids. Written as DNA, the CDR3 is TGTGCCAGCAGCTCGGGACCTGCCACAGATACGCAGTATTTT. Its protein is CASSSGPATDTQYF.

The V and J genes are TRBV6-5 and TRBJ1-1; no firm D call. The V and J ends lost 2 bases and 5 bases respectively, with 9 bases between them. CDR1 is MNHEY, CDR2 SVGAGI, per germline. This CDR3 has 13 amino acids. The CDR3 coding sequence is TGTGCCAGCAGTTACGGTACGGGAACTGAAGCTTTCTTT. As protein: CASSYGTGTEAFF.

This sequence joins TRBV5-1 and TRBJ1-1; D unresolved. Trimming removed 7 bases from V and 3 bases from J, with 16 bases in between. CDR1 SGHRS and CDR2 YFSETQ come from the germline V gene. CDR3 length: 14 residues. The CDR3 nucleotides are TGCGCCAGCGGATTGGATAATGGAGACACTGAAGCTTTCTTT. The encoded protein is CASGLDNGDTEAFF.

The J gene is TRBJ2-3, the V gene TRBV7-2; D unresolved. CDR3 length: 14 residues. The ends were cut back, 3 bases at V and 2 bases at J, with 9 bases in the middle. CDR1 is SGHTA and CDR2 is FQGNSA in the germline V gene. The DNA for the CDR3 is TGTGCCAGCAGCTTTGTCCTGTTCACAGATACGCAGTATTTT. Residues: CASSFVLFTDTQYF.

As regards this clone: This sample also contains other DNA sequences that code for the same CDR3. This CDR3 reads CASSLDGGGGYTF. Written as DNA, the CDR3 is TGCGCCAGCAGCTTGGACGGCGGGGGGGGCTACACCTTC. This sequence joins TRBV5-1 and TRBJ1-2; a weak D match, TRBD1 (5 bases). Germline V gene lookup returns CDR1 SGHRS and CDR2 YFSETQ. This CDR3 is built from 13 residues. With 0 bases removed from V and 8 bases from J, the gap between germline ends came to 11 bases.

This clone was detected only a few times. The chain is built from TRBV5-1 and TRBJ1-1, with D hard to call. The CDR3 is 14 residues long. CDR1 and CDR2 (germline): SGHRS, YFSETQ. V lost 3 bases to trimming and J lost 1 base, with 10 bases between them. The CDR3 reads CASSSGSGNTEAFF. The CDR3 DNA reads as TGCGCCAGCAGCTCCGGGTCGGGGAACACTGAAGCTTTCTTT.

The chain carries TRBV18 and TRBJ2-3; D might be TRBD2 (5 bases). Trimming left V 0 bases short and J 1 base short, with 14 bases between. Germline V gives CDR1 KGHSH, CDR2 LQKENI. The CDR3 runs 17 residues. CDR3 amino acids: CASSPPPERRRTDTQYF. CDR3 bases: TGTGCCAGCTCACCACCGCCGGAGCGGAGGCGCACAGATACGCAGTATTTT.

There are a few counts of this clone. The chain carries TRBV10-3 and TRBJ2-7; no clear D. In germline, CDR1 is ENHRY, CDR2 SYGVKD. The CDR3 length is 13 residues. V shed 8 bases and J shed 2 bases, with 13 bases lying between them. The CDR3 sequence is CAIRSAGTYEQYF. The DNA for the CDR3 is TGTGCCATCCGGTCGGCCGGAACCTACGAGCAGTACTTC.

The rearrangement links TRBV2 to TRBJ1-2; possibly TRBD1 for D (6 bases). CDR1 SNHLY and CDR2 FYNNEI come from the germline V gene. The CDR3 is 16 amino acids. The V end was cut by 2 bases, the J end by 3 bases, with 16 bases between. The CDR3 sequence: CASSEFEGGIDYGYTF. CDR3 nucleotide sequence: TGTGCCAGCAGTGAATTCGAGGGGGGCATTGACTATGGCTACACCTTC.

V is TRBV2 and J is TRBJ2-5; D gene uncertain. V lost 2 bases, J lost 2 bases, and 6 bases lay in between. The CDR3 consists of 13 residues. Germline V gene sequence: CDR1 SNHLY, CDR2 FYNNEI. CDR3: CASSEYRQETQYF. As DNA, the CDR3 is TGTGCCAGCAGTGAATACAGACAAGAGACCCAGTACTTC.

V is TRBV2 and J is TRBJ1-2; 8 nucleotides match TRBD1. The CDR3 covers 14 residues. Trimming cost V 4 bases and J 8 bases; bases outside gene matches: 9. CDR1 and CDR2 from the germline V gene are SNHLY and FYNNEI. For the CDR3, the DNA is TGTGCCAGCAGTGTGGGCAGGGGGCGCGACGGCTACACCTTC. It specifies CASSVGRGRDGYTF.

The V gene is TRBV5-1, the J gene TRBJ2-5, with D uncertain. CDR3 length: 11 residues. Germline CDR1 is SGHRS and CDR2 is YFSETQ. The V gene lost 1 base and the J gene lost 5 bases, with 3 bases spanning the gap. CDR3 residues: CASSLYETQYF. CDR3 nucleotide sequence: TGCGCCAGCAGCTTGTATGAGACCCAGTACTTC. The entire variable domain, with the rest obtained from reference TRBV5-1 and TRBJ2-5, is as follows: KAGVTQTPRYLIKTRGQQVTLSCSPISGHRSVSWYQQTPGQGLQFLFEYFSETQRNKGNFPGRFSGRQFSNSRSEMNVSTLELGDSALYLCASSLYETQYFGPGTRLLVL.

This clone was seen more than once but under ten times. The V and J genes are TRBV5-6 and TRBJ2-3; TRBD2 matches at 7 bases. V was clipped by 2 bases and J by 1 base; unmatched bases: 10. Per the germline V gene, CDR1 is SGHDT and CDR2 is YYEEEE. The CDR3 runs to 17 residues. In nucleotides, the CDR3 is TGTGCCAGCAGCTTCTTTGATCCTAGCGGACGCACAGATACGCAGTATTTT. It codes for CASSFFDPSGRTDTQYF.

This clone showed up just a few times. The chain couples TRBV6-6 to TRBJ2-3; no clear D gene. Germline loops: CDR1 MNHNY, CDR2 SVGAGI (reference sequence). This CDR3 comprises 14 residues. V was trimmed by 2 bases and J by 4 bases, leaving 10 bases between them. CDR3 loop: CASSYDSPADTQYF. The DNA for the CDR3 is TGTGCCAGCAGTTACGACTCCCCGGCAGATACGCAGTATTTT.

This chain uses TRBV11-2 with TRBJ2-5; TRBD1 agrees at 7 bases. V dropped 5 bases and J dropped 4; count of bases not matched to a gene: 4. CDR3 length: 13 residues. CDR1 is SGHAT, CDR2 FQNNGV, per germline. CDR3 residues: CASSPRTGETQYF. The CDR3 DNA reads as TGTGCCAGCAGCCCTCGGACAGGAGAGACCCAGTACTTC.

This clone came up once. V gene TRBV5-4 combines with J gene TRBJ2-1, with TRBD2 matching over 13 bases. Germline V gene lookup returns CDR1 SGHNT and CDR2 YYREEE (reference sequence). V shed 5 bases and J 4 bases; nucleotides not matched to a gene: 9. The CDR3 extends over 17 amino acids. DNA for the CDR3: TGTGCCAGCAGGAATTCGGGACTAGCGGGGACATACAATGAGCAGTTCTTC. It is translated as CASRNSGLAGTYNEQFF.

The gene calls are TRBV29-1 and TRBJ1-1; TRBD1 is a possible D gene (6 bases). Germline V gives CDR1 SQVTM, CDR2 ANQGSEA. There are 13 residues in the CDR3. V was pared by 4 bases and J by 5 bases, with 14 bases between. In DNA form, the CDR3 reads TGCAGCGTTGTGAACAGGGCGGAAACTGAAGCTTTCTTT. This codes for CSVVNRAETEAFF. The full variable domain, with the rest looked up from reference TRBV29-1 and TRBJ1-1, is SAVISQKPSRDICQRGTSLTIQCQVDSQVTMMFWYRQQPGQSLTLIATANQGSEATYESGFVIDKFPISRPNLTFSTLTVSNMSPEDSSIYLCSVVNRAETEAFFGQGTRLTVV.

The genes are TRBV6-1 and TRBJ2-6, with D uncertain. V was trimmed by 6 bases and J by 2 bases, leaving 8 bases between them. Germline loops: CDR1 MNHNS, CDR2 SASEGT. The CDR3 length is 14 residues. CDR3 bases: TGTGCCAGCAGCCTGTCAGCTGGGGCCAACGTCCTGACTTTC. It is translated as CASSLSAGANVLTF.